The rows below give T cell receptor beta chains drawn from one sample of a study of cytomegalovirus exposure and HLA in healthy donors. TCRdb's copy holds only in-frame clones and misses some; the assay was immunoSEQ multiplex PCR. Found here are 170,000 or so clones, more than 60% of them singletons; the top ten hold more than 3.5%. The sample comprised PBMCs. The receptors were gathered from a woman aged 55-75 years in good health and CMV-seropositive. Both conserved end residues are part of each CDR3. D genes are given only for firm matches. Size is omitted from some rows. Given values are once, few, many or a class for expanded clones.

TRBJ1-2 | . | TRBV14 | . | TGTGCCAGCAGCCAAGACCTCAACTATGGCTACACCTTC | CASSQDLNYGYTF
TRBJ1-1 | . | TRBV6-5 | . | TGTGCCAGCAGTTACTCAGGGGGTGAAGCTTTCTTT | CASSYSGGEAFF
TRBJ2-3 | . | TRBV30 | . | TGTGCCTGGACCCGGCTAGCGACAGATACGCAGTATTTT | CAWTRLATDTQYF
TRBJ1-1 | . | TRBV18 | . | TGTGCCAGCTCACCAAGGGAGTATACTGAAGCTTTCTTT | CASSPREYTEAFF
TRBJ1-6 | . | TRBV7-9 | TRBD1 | TGTGCCAGCAGCTCCAACCGCGAGGGGACAGGGAGTAATTCACCCCTCCACTTT | CASSSNREGTGSNSPLHF
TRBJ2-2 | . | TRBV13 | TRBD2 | TGTGCCAGCACCCAGACTAGCGGAACCGGGGAGCTGTTTTTT | CASTQTSGTGELFF
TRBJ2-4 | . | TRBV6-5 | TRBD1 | TGTGCCAGCAGTTACCGGACAGGGCTAAACATTCAGTACTTC | CASSYRTGLNIQYF
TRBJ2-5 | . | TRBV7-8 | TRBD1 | TGTGCCAGCAGCTCGCGACAGGGTATTGAGACCCAGTACTTC | CASSSRQGIETQYF
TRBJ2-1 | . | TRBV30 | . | TGTGCCTGGGGGGGGATTTCCTACAATGAGCAGTTCTTC | CAWGGISYNEQFF
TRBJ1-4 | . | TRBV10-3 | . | TGTGCCATCAGTGAACGGGAGGGGGGTGAAAAACTGTTTTTT | CAISEREGGEKLFF
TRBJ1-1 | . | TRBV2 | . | TGTGCCAGCAGTGAACGGGAAAGCATGAACACTGAAGCTTTCTTT | CASSERESMNTEAFF
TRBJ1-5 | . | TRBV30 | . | TGTGCCTGGAGTGGCGGGACCCACAATCAGCCCCAGCATTTT | CAWSGGTHNQPQHF
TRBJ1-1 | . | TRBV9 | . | TGTGCCAGCAGCGCACAGGTGAACACTGAAGCTTTCTTT | CASSAQVNTEAFF
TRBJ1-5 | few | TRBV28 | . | TGTGCCAGCAGGCCCTCCCTAAGACAGGGCAATCAGCCCCAGCATTTT | CASRPSLRQGNQPQHF
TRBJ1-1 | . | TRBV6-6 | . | TGTGCCAGCGGACTAACGGAGACACTTGACACTGAAGCTTTCTTT | CASGLTETLDTEAFF
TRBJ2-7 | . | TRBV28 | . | TGTGCCAGCACCTTCTTGACAGGTTTGGGCGAGCAGTACTTC | CASTFLTGLGEQYF
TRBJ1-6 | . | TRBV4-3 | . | TGCGCCAGCAGCCTCATCCGCGAAGTTTGGGGGGGAGGAGGAGATAATTCACCCCTCCACTTT | CASSLIREVWGGGGDNSPLHF
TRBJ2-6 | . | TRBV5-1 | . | TGCGCCAGCAGCTTGGGAGGCACTGGGGCCAACGGCCTGACTTTC | CASSLGGTGANGLTF
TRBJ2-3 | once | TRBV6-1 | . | TGTGCCAGCAGTGAAAGGAGACTCCGCACAGATACGCAGTATTTT | CASSERRLRTDTQYF
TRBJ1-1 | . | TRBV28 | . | TGTGCCAGCAGTGAGATGAACACTGAAGCTTTCTTT | CASSEMNTEAFF
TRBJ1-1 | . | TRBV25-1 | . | TGTGCCAGCAGTGCTCTAGGGGCGAGTGAAGCTTTCTTT | CASSALGASEAFF
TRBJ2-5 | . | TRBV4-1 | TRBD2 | TGCGCCATTTCCCTAGCGGTCCAAGAGACCCAGTACTTC | CAISLAVQETQYF
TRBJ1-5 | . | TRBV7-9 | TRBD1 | TGTGCCAGCAGCCGTGCCGGGACAGGGGTTTTCAATCAGCCCCAGCATTTT | CASSRAGTGVFNQPQHF
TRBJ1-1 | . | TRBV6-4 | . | TGTGCCAGCAGTGAATCAGGGGTGAACACTGAAGCTTTCTTT | CASSESGVNTEAFF
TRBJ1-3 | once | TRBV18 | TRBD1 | TGTGCCAGCTCCCATGCCGGGACAGTTAGGGACGACTCTGGAAACACCATATATTTT | CASSHAGTVRDDSGNTIYF
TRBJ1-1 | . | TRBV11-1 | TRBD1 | TGTGCCAGCAGCCTTCTCAAGGGGGCGAACACTGAAGCTTTCTTT | CASSLLKGANTEAFF